A single sample gave rise to the 22 T cell receptor beta chains below, sequenced in a study of cytomegalovirus exposure and HLA in healthy donors. PCR amplification relied on 60 Vbeta primers (plus 13 Jbeta primers). Clones were read by immunoSEQ multiplex PCR, and TCRdb kept only the in-frame ones, dropping some. The sample consists of about 77,000 clones, 75% to 80% of them appearing once. The sequenced material came from PBMCs. The receptors were sampled from a man aged 35 to 55 in good health and CMV-seronegative.

V gene TRBV5-4 combines with J gene TRBJ2-2; D gene uncertain. Trimming stripped 0 bases from V and 1 base from J, with 4 bases between. The CDR3 totals 14 residues. CDR1 is SGHNT and CDR2 is YYREEE in the germline V gene (reference sequence). The CDR3 spells CASSLAGNTGELFF. CDR3 coding DNA: TGTGCCAGCAGCTTGGCCGGGAACACCGGGGAGCTGTTTTTT.

The chain links TRBV28 to TRBJ1-4; no reliable D call. V lost 3 bases, J lost 0 bases, and 8 bases lay in between. Germline loops: CDR1 MDHEN, CDR2 SYDVKM. This CDR3 region has 15 residues. The CDR3, as DNA: TGTGCCAGCAGTTTTATCTTTGCAACTAATGAAAAACTGTTTTTT. This codes for CASSFIFATNEKLFF.

V usage is TRBV10-3 and J usage is TRBJ2-6; 9 bases are a match to TRBD1. The junction had 6 bases not matched to a gene; V was cut back by 5 bases and J by 1 base. The CDR3 spans 17 residues. Germline V gene sequence: CDR1 ENHRY, CDR2 SYGVKD. The CDR3 sequence is CAISIRDRDSGANVLTF. CDR3 DNA: TGTGCCATCAGTATCCGGGACAGGGATTCTGGGGCCAACGTCCTGACTTTC.

The rearrangement joins TRBV5-1 to TRBJ2-2; D is unclear. This CDR3 has 16 residues. Per the germline V gene, CDR1 is SGHRS and CDR2 is YFSETQ. Trimming removed 4 bases at V and 4 bases at J, with 17 bases between. DNA for the CDR3: TGCGCCAGCAGCCCACTCCGCGAGGTGGGCACCGGGGAGCTGTTTTTT. Protein sequence: CASSPLREVGTGELFF. Filled out from reference TRBV5-1 and TRBJ2-2, the complete variable domain reads KAGVTQTPRYLIKTRGQQVTLSCSPISGHRSVSWYQQTPGQGLQFLFEYFSETQRNKGNFPGRFSGRQFSNSRSEMNVSTLELGDSALYLCASSPLREVGTGELFFGEGSRLTVL.

The chain employs TRBV27 and TRBJ2-1, with D maybe TRBD1 (6 bases). V was clipped by 3 bases and J by 4 bases, with 13 bases between them. This CDR3 has 15 residues. Germline V gives CDR1 MNHEY, CDR2 SMNVEV (reference sequence). CDR3 nucleotides: TGTGCCAGCAGTTTGGCCCTACAGGGTTACAATGAGCAGTTCTTC. This gives the protein CASSLALQGYNEQFF.

This chain uses TRBV4-3 with TRBJ2-1; tentatively, D is TRBD1 (6 bases). The CDR3 is 15 residues long. Germline assignment: CDR1 LGHNA and CDR2 YSLEER. Trimming pared 3 bases from V and 9 bases from J, leaving 18 bases between. In DNA, the CDR3 is TGCGCCAGCAGCCAGGCCCGGTCGACAGGTGCTGAGCAGTTCTTC. This encodes CASSQARSTGAEQFF.

The J gene is TRBJ1-4, the V gene TRBV2, with TRBD1 identical over 9 bases. Unmatched junction bases numbered 16, after V lost 1 base and J lost 7 bases. Germline V gives CDR1 SNHLY, CDR2 FYNNEI. The CDR3 extends over 19 amino acids. The CDR3 loop reads CASSEGPRQGVFFGEKLFF. CDR3 DNA: TGTGCCAGCAGTGAAGGGCCTCGACAGGGGGTTTTCTTCGGTGAAAAACTGTTTTTT.

V is TRBV28 and J is TRBJ2-7; TRBD1 is a possible D gene (6 bases). V lost 8 bases to trimming and J lost 3 bases, with 26 bases between them. This CDR3 has 17 residues. In germline, CDR1 is MDHEN, CDR2 SYDVKM. This CDR3 is CASGFPTGSRGGYEQYF. The CDR3 DNA sequence: TGTGCCAGCGGGTTCCCGACAGGTTCGAGAGGGGGCTACGAGCAGTACTTC. The variable domain in full, completed from reference TRBV28 and TRBJ2-7, reads DVKVTQSSRYLVKRTGEKVFLECVQDMDHENMFWYRQDPGLGLRLIYFSYDVKMKEKGDIPEGYSVSREKKERFSLILESASTNQTSMYLCASGFPTGSRGGYEQYFGPGTRLTVT.

V is TRBV19 and J is TRBJ1-5; 7 nucleotides align to TRBD1. Germline CDR1 is LNHDA and CDR2 is SQIVND (reference sequence). The length of the CDR3 is 17 residues. J lost 0 bases, V lost 7 bases, and 12 bases had no gene match. CDR3 loop: CASTLRGTVLSNQPQHF. DNA of the CDR3: TGTGCCAGTACCCTTAGGGGGACAGTCCTTAGCAATCAGCCCCAGCATTTT.

V is TRBV19 and J is TRBJ2-7, with TRBD2 matching 12 bases. From germline, CDR1 is LNHDA and CDR2 SQIVND (reference sequence). V dropped 7 bases and J dropped 4; count of bases not matched to a gene: 14. The CDR3 spans 17 residues. CDR3 nucleotide sequence: TGTGCCAGTACCCCACTGCTAGCGGGAGGGGGACGGTACGAGCAGTACTTC. Protein sequence: CASTPLLAGGGRYEQYF. The whole variable domain, remainder taken from reference TRBV19 and TRBJ2-7, is DGGITQSPKYLFRKEGQNVTLSCEQNLNHDAMYWYRQDPGQGLRLIYYSQIVNDFQKGDIAEGYSVSREKKESFPLTVTSAQKNPTAFYLCASTPLLAGGGRYEQYFGPGTRLTVT.

The chain employs TRBV27 and TRBJ2-7; 8 bases agree with TRBD1. V lost 5 bases and J lost 3; bases outside the gene matches: 6. From germline, CDR1 is MNHEY and CDR2 SMNVEV (reference sequence). The CDR3 runs to 14 residues. This CDR3 reads CASSLTGANYEQYF. The CDR3 DNA reads TGTGCCAGCAGTCTGACAGGGGCTAACTACGAGCAGTACTTC.

This clone was seen a few times. The rearrangement joins TRBV25-1 to TRBJ2-1, with TRBD2 matching 7 bases. This CDR3 has 14 residues. The V gene end was trimmed by 6 bases and the J gene end by 3 bases; junction bases not matched to a gene: 5. The germline V gene encodes CDR1 MGHDK and CDR2 SYGVNS. The chain's CDR3 is CASRASGNYNEQFF. DNA for the CDR3: TGTGCCAGCAGAGCTAGCGGAAACTACAATGAGCAGTTCTTC.

A few counts support this clone. The J gene is TRBJ2-1, the V gene TRBV19; D remains unclear. V dropped 3 bases and J dropped 0 bases, with 9 bases sitting between them. Germline values: CDR1 LNHDA, CDR2 SQIVND (reference sequence). The CDR3 consists of 15 residues. CDR3 sequence reads: CASSMRLGSYNEQFF. CDR3 nucleotides: TGTGCCAGTAGTATGAGGCTCGGCTCCTACAATGAGCAGTTCTTC.

V and J are TRBV4-3 and TRBJ2-7; TRBD1 aligns across 11 bases. Looked up from germline, CDR1 is LGHNA and CDR2 is YSLEER. This CDR3 contains 15 residues. The V segment lost 2 bases and the J segment 10 bases; nucleotides outside the gene matches: 10. CDR3 region: CASSQLGQGAREQYF. The CDR3 nucleotides are TGCGCCAGCAGCCAACTAGGACAGGGGGCGCGTGAACAGTACTTC.

The genes are TRBV18 and TRBJ2-5; 8 bases agree with TRBD2. The V segment lost 4 bases and the J segment 4 bases; nucleotides outside the gene matches: 5. Germline lookup yields CDR1 KGHSH and CDR2 LQKENI. There are 14 residues in the CDR3. This CDR3 reads CASSRSLAGETQYF. CDR3 coding DNA: TGTGCCAGCTCACGGTCGCTAGCGGGAGAGACCCAGTACTTC.

J is TRBJ2-7 and V is TRBV29-1; 8 bases agree with TRBD1. V shed 7 bases and J 3 bases; nucleotides not matched to a gene: 2. The CDR3 is made up of 11 amino acids. Germline CDR1 and CDR2: SQVTM and ANQGSEA. This CDR3 is CSGDRGYEQYF. The CDR3 nucleotides are TGCAGCGGCGACAGGGGCTACGAGCAGTACTTC.

The V call is TRBV30, the J call TRBJ1-2, with D uncertain. Germline CDR1 reads GTSNPN; CDR2 reads SVGIG (reference sequence). This CDR3 contains 10 residues. Between the trimmed V and J ends, which lost 1 base and 11 bases, there was a span of 8 bases. The CDR3 region has the DNA TGTGCCTGGAGTGGAAGAGATTACACCTTC. This translates into CAWSGRDYTF.

In the case of this clone: One junction end disagrees with the germline gene, perhaps due to a read error. The V and J genes are TRBV10-3 and TRBJ2-2; unclear D gene. Germline V lookup: CDR1 ENHRY, CDR2 SYGVKD. CDR3 length: 11 residues. CDR3 nucleotides: TGTGCCATCAGTAACATCGGGGAGCTGTTTTTT. It encodes CAISNIGELFF.

The rearrangement uses TRBV6-5 and TRBJ2-1; 9 nucleotides agree with TRBD1. The V segment lost 0 bases and the J segment 6 bases; nucleotides outside the gene matches: 6. There are 16 residues in the CDR3. Germline CDR1 and CDR2: MNHEY and SVGAGI. The CDR3 region is CASSYSTGTGINEQFF. In DNA form, the CDR3 reads TGTGCCAGCAGTTACTCAACCGGGACAGGGATCAATGAGCAGTTCTTC.

This chain uses TRBV18 with TRBJ1-5, with D possibly TRBD1 on 6 matching bases. The CDR3 extends over 15 amino acids. Trimming stripped 2 bases from V and 6 bases from J, with 14 bases between. Germline values: CDR1 KGHSH, CDR2 LQKENI. DNA of the CDR3: TGTGCCAGCTCACCAGGCGGGGGGCGAGGTCAGCCCCAGCATTTT. Its protein is CASSPGGGRGQPQHF.

The CDR3: CATLPISGSYNEQFF. The CDR3 DNA reads TGTGCCACCCTTCCTATTAGCGGATCCTACAATGAGCAGTTCTTC. The chain combines TRBV19 with TRBJ2-1; D possibly corresponds to TRBD2 (6 bases). The length of the CDR3 is 15 residues. The germline V gene encodes CDR1 LNHDA and CDR2 SQIVND (reference sequence). V was trimmed by 10 bases and J by 1 base, leaving 17 bases between them. Drawing the rest from reference TRBV19 and TRBJ2-1, the complete variable domain is DGGITQSPKYLFRKEGQNVTLSCEQNLNHDAMYWYRQDPGQGLRLIYYSQIVNDFQKGDIAEGYSVSREKKESFPLTVTSAQKNPTAFYLCATLPISGSYNEQFFGPGTRLTVL.

J is TRBJ2-7 and V is TRBV7-9; TRBD2 matches 8 bases. This CDR3 spans 15 amino acids. The trim removed 2 bases at V and 3 bases at J, leaving 6 bases unmatched. Germline CDR1 and CDR2: SEHNR and FQNEAQ (reference sequence). The CDR3 DNA is TGTGCCAGCAGCTTAAGCGGGAGTATTCTCTACGAGCAGTACTTC. Its translation is CASSLSGSILYEQYF.